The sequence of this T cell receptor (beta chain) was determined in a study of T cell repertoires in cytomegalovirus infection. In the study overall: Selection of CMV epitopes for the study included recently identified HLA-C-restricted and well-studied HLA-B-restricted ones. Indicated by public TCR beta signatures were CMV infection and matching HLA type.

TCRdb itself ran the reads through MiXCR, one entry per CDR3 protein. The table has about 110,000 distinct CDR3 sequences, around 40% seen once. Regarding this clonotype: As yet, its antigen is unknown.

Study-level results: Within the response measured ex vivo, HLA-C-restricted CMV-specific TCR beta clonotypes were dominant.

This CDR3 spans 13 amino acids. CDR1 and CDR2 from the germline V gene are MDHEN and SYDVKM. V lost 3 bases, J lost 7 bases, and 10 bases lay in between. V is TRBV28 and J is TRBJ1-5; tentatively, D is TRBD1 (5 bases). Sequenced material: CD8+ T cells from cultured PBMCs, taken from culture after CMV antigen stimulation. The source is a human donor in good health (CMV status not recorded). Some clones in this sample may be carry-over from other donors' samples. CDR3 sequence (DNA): TGTGCCAGCAGTTTGGGGGGGAAACAGCCCCAGCATTTT. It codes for CASSLGGKQPQHF.